Listed here are 9 T cell receptor beta chains from one sample, sequenced in a study of T cells in Graves' hyperthyroidism and ophthalmopathy. TCR beta CDR3 regions were amplified from RNA. HTBI primers were employed in a first-round RT-PCR of the TCR CDR3. MiXCR, applied by TCRdb to the multiplex PCR reads, yields one record per CDR3 protein. This sample carries about 360,000 distinct CDR3 sequences, 15% to 19% of them seen once, and the ten largest clones take about 27%. Sample: blood. The receptors were gathered from a woman in her late teens or twenties with Graves' hyperthyroidism that later progressed to Graves' ophthalmopathy.

This clonotype was recorded at least ten times. This chain connects TRBV11-1 to TRBJ1-1; 8 bases fit TRBD1. The V gene end was trimmed by 5 bases and the J gene end by 3 bases; junction bases not matched to a gene: 11. CDR1 is SGHAT, CDR2 FQDESV, per germline (reference sequence). This CDR3 is built from 16 residues. CDR3 nucleotide sequence: TGTGCCAGCAGCACATTAGGACAGGGTTGGGACACTGAAGCTTTCTTT. Its protein product is CASSTLGQGWDTEAFF.

This clonotype was recorded a few times. This chain links TRBV6-5 with TRBJ1-6; D is unclear. CDR1 is MNHEY, CDR2 SVGAGI, per germline. Trimming removed 3 bases from V and 8 bases from J, with 14 bases in between. The CDR3 runs 15 residues. CDR3 sequence: CASSYNRQIYSPLHF. The CDR3 bases are TGTGCCAGCAGTTATAACCGGCAGATATATTCACCCCTCCACTTT.

This clonotype has a handful of counts. At one of its ends the junction is not consistent with the germline gene, which may arise from a read error. The gene calls are TRBV11-2 and TRBJ2-7; 7 bases are a match to TRBD2. Per germline, CDR1 SGHAT and CDR2 FQNNGV. The CDR3 extends over 14 amino acids. The CDR3 is CASGFPSGGYEQYF. In DNA form, the CDR3 reads TGTGCCAGCGGCTTTCCATCGGGGGGCTACGAGCAGTACTTC.

Ten or more counts support this clonotype. The J gene is TRBJ1-1, the V gene TRBV27; D is undetermined. CDR3 length: 13 residues. V was pared by 8 bases and J by 4 bases, with 14 bases between. The germline V gene encodes CDR1 MNHEY and CDR2 SMNVEV (reference sequence). CDR3 sequence reads: CASGSGLGTEAFF. CDR3 DNA sequence: TGTGCCAGCGGGTCTGGCCTTGGCACTGAAGCTTTCTTT.

A few counts support this clonotype. The V call is TRBV5-1, the J call TRBJ2-3; 8 bases are a match to TRBD2. CDR1 SGHRS and CDR2 YFSETQ come from the germline V gene. The V segment lost 4 bases and the J segment 6 bases; nucleotides outside the gene matches: 13. The CDR3 spans 16 residues. The CDR3 DNA reads as TGCGCCAGCAGCCCGGGGGGTAGCGGGACCGGTGATACGCAGTATTTT. As protein: CASSPGGSGTGDTQYF.

This clonotype was seen many times. The V call is TRBV12-3 or TRBV12-4, the J call TRBJ1-2; the D gene is possibly TRBD1 (6 bases). The ends were cut back, 1 base at V and 4 bases at J, with 10 bases in the middle. The CDR3 is made up of 14 amino acids. CDR3 amino acids: CASSLVPGVYGYTF. The CDR3 DNA reads TGTGCCAGCAGTTTAGTCCCAGGGGTCTATGGCTACACCTTC.

This clonotype was seen only a few times. V and J are TRBV11-2 and TRBJ1-6, with a weak D call TRBD1 (5 bases). The germline CDR1 and CDR2 sequences are SGHAT and FQNNGV. Trimming left V 0 bases short and J 6 bases short, with 9 bases between. This CDR3 has 15 amino acids. The CDR3 DNA follows: TGTGCCAGCAGCTTAGATCTACAGGTTAATTCACCCCTCCACTTT. This sequence encodes CASSLDLQVNSPLHF.

This clonotype was counted at least ten times. The rearrangement joins TRBV20-1 to TRBJ2-5; perhaps TRBD1 as D (6 bases). CDR1 is DFQATT, CDR2 SNEGSKA, per germline (reference sequence). V dropped 2 bases and J dropped 5 bases, with 12 bases sitting between them. The CDR3 spans 13 residues. CDR3 protein: CSARQSRGETQYF. In DNA form, the CDR3 reads TGCAGTGCTAGACAAAGCAGGGGTGAGACCCAGTACTTC.

This clonotype was recorded many times. The chain joins TRBV6-1 to TRBJ2-5; D possibly corresponds to TRBD2 (6 bases). The CDR3 totals 16 residues. CDR1 MNHNS and CDR2 SASEGT come from the germline V gene. V lost 5 bases and J lost 13, with 29 bases in between. Here the CDR3 DNA reads TGTGCCAGCAGTCGACGGGAGTTTGGGAGTTACGATCTTCCGTACTTC. Translated, it gives CASSRREFGSYDLPYF.